This TCR beta chain was sequenced for a study of regulatory T cells in long-lasting Graves disease. With 9 bases clipped from V and 3 bases from J, the junction kept 6 bases outside the gene matches. The CDR3 sequence is 14 residues long. Germline V CDR1 and CDR2: LNHNV, YYDKDF (reference sequence). Documented time point: newly diagnosed GD, antithyroid drugs for less than 3 months. Extracted PBMC RNA gave rise to the TCR library. The sample holds a few counts of this clonotype. Relying on iRepertoire HTBI primers and Arm-PCR of CDR3 regions, the team built TCR beta libraries. Via MiXCR, TCRdb re-called the multiplex PCR reads, giving one row per CDR3 protein. The sample records 420,000 or so distinct CDR3 sequences, roughly 17% being singletons. Another study also made use of these data, one on T cells in Graves' hyperthyroidism and ophthalmopathy. That paper adds: During a first-round RT-PCR of the TCR CDR3, the HTBI primer set was used.

This chain uses TRBV15 with TRBJ2-2; 8 bases map to TRBD1. The TCR originated in a woman aged 18-29 years with Graves disease. The sequencing here drew on peripheral blood mononuclear cells (PBMCs), taken at new diagnosis, from a patient treated with antithyroid drugs. The CDR3: CATRTGSHTGELFF. CDR3 coding DNA: TGTGCCACAAGGACAGGGTCTCACACCGGGGAGCTGTTTTTT.